The 8 T cell receptor beta chains below come from one sample, sequenced in a study of OX40 agonist ivuxolimab in advanced cancers. Receptor amplification or capture employed the immunoSEQ multiplex PCR assay. Imported from immuneACCESS, the table was reduced by TCRdb to in-frame sequences with V and J called. These copies leave out some clones; in studies compared against another copy, an unresolved V gene accounts for under half, and the cause of the remainder is not known. A total of under 80,000 clones appear in this sample, 85% of them only once. Jointly, the top ten make up 0.5% to 0.6% of the sample. The sequenced sample was CD4+ or CD8+ T cells sorted from blood, obtained in a trial of the OX40 agonist ivuxolimab. Receptors were obtained from an adult with an advanced solid tumor such as melanoma, head and neck, liver or kidney cancer.

V gene TRBV28 combines with J gene TRBJ1-2; weak D call: TRBD1 (6 bases). V was clipped by 5 bases and J by 4 bases, with 14 bases between them. Germline V gene lookup returns CDR1 MDHEN and CDR2 SYDVKM. There are 14 residues in the CDR3. The CDR3 sequence: CASSPPNRAYGYTF. CDR3 in DNA: TGTGCCAGCAGTCCGCCGAACAGGGCCTATGGCTACACCTTC.

The chain is built from TRBV25-1 and TRBJ1-5; D possibly corresponds to TRBD1 (5 bases). This CDR3 has 14 residues. The ends were cut back, 0 bases at V and 6 bases at J, with 9 bases in the middle. CDR1 and CDR2 (germline): MGHDK, SYGVNS. The CDR3 DNA reads TGTGCCAGCAGTGAATACAGGGCAGCTCAGCCCCAGCATTTT. Translating it yields CASSEYRAAQPQHF.

This chain uses TRBV28 with TRBJ1-2; no clear D. Trimming removed 2 bases at V and 4 bases at J, with 14 bases between. From germline, CDR1 is MDHEN and CDR2 SYDVKM. The CDR3 runs to 15 residues. The DNA of the CDR3 is TGTGCCAGCAGTTTACGGGGAGGGCTCGGCTATGGCTACACCTTC. Translation gives CASSLRGGLGYGYTF.

The chain couples TRBV20-1 to TRBJ2-3; D remains ambiguous. The germline V gene has CDR1 DFQATT and CDR2 SNEGSKA (reference sequence). The length of the CDR3 is 11 residues. Deletions cut 2 bases from V and 6 bases from J, with 6 bases between. CDR3 in amino acids: CSARTSDTQYF. The CDR3 bases are TGCAGTGCTAGAACGAGCGATACGCAGTATTTT.

The genes are TRBV14 and TRBJ2-7; TRBD1 is a possible D gene (5 bases). CDR3 length: 16 residues. Trimming removed 1 base from V and 5 bases from J, with 18 bases in between. The germline V gene encodes CDR1 SGHDN and CDR2 FVKESK. The CDR3 sequence: CASSQGVGQRSHEQYF. CDR3 nucleotides: TGTGCCAGCAGCCAAGGTGTGGGGCAGCGATCCCACGAGCAGTACTTC.

V gene TRBV7-9 combines with J gene TRBJ1-3; D gene ambiguous. The germline V and J ends were trimmed by 5 bases and 9 bases, with 11 bases remaining between them. There are 12 residues in the CDR3. Germline V gene data show CDR1 as SEHNR and CDR2 as FQNEAQ (reference sequence). In DNA form, the CDR3 reads TGTGCCAGCAGCCCGAACCGGGGCACCATATATTTT. This translates into CASSPNRGTIYF. The full variable domain, rest sourced from reference TRBV7-9 and TRBJ1-3, is DTGVSQNPRHKITKRGQNVTFRCDPISEHNRLYWYRQTLGQGPEFLTYFQNEAQLEKSRLLSDRFSAERPKGSFSTLEIQRTEQGDSAMYLCASSPNRGTIYFGEGSWLTVV.

J is TRBJ1-5 and V is TRBV30; D is unresolved. This CDR3 is 13 amino acids long. The V gene lost 1 base and the J gene lost 3 bases, with 7 bases spanning the gap. Germline V gene sequence: CDR1 GTSNPN, CDR2 SVGIG (reference sequence). CDR3 sequence (DNA): TGTGCCTGGAGTGGTGGGGACAATCAGCCCCAGCATTTT. Translated, it gives CAWSGGDNQPQHF.

The sample holds one count of this clone. The chain has TRBV7-9 and TRBJ1-3; the D is unclear. The V gene's germline CDR1 is SEHNR and CDR2 FQNEAQ (reference sequence). V was clipped by 3 bases and J by 7 bases, with 1 base between them. The CDR3 length is 10 residues. The CDR3 nucleotides are TGTGCCAGCAGCTTGAACACCATATATTTT. It translates to CASSLNTIYF.